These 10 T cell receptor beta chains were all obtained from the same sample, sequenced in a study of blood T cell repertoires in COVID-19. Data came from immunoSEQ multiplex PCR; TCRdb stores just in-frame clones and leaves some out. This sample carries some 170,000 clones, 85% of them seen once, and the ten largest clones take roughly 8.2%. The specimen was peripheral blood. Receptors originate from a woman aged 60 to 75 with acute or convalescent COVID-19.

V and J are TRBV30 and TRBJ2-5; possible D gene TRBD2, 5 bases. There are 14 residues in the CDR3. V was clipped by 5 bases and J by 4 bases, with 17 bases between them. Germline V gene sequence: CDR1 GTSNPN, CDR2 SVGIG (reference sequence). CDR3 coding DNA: TGTGCCTGGTGCCGTCAGGCGGGCGGAGAGACCCAGTACTTC. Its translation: CAWCRQAGGETQYF.

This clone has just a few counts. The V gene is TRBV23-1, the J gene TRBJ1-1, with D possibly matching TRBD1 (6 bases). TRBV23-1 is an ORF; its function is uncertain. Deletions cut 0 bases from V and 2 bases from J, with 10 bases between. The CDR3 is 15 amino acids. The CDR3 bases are TGCGCCAGCAGTCAATCAGGGACACTTAACACTGAAGCTTTCTTT. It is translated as CASSQSGTLNTEAFF.

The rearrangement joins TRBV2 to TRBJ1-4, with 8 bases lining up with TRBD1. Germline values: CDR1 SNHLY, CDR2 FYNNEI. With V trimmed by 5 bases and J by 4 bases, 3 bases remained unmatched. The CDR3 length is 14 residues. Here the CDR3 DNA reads TGTGCCAGCAGTTGGGACAGGTATAATGAAAAACTGTTTTTT. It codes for CASSWDRYNEKLFF.

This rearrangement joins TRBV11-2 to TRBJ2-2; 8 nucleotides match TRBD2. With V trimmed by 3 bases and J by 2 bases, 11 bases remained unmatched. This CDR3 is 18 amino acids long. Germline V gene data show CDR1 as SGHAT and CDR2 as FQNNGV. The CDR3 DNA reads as TGTGCCAGCAGCTTGGCCCCCACTAGCGGATATAACACCGGGGAGCTGTTTTTT. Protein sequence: CASSLAPTSGYNTGELFF.

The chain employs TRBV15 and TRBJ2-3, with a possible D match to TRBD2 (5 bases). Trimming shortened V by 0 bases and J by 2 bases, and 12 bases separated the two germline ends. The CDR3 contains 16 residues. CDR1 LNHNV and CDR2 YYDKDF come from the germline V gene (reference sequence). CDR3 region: CATSRDLRGNTDTQYF. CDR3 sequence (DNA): TGTGCCACCAGCAGAGATCTCCGAGGGAACACAGATACGCAGTATTTT. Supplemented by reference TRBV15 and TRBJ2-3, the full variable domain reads DAMVIQNPRYQVTQFGKPVTLSCSQTLNHNVMYWYQQKSSQAPKLLFHYYDKDFNNEADTPDNFQSRRPNTSFCFLDIRSPGLGDTAMYLCATSRDLRGNTDTQYFGPGTRLTVL.

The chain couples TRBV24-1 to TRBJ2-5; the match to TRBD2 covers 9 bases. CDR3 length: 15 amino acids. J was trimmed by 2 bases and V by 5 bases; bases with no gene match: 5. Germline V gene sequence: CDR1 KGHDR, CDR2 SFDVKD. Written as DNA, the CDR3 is TGTGCCACCAGTGGTCGTCTAGCGGGACAAGAGACCCAGTACTTC. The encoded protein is CATSGRLAGQETQYF.

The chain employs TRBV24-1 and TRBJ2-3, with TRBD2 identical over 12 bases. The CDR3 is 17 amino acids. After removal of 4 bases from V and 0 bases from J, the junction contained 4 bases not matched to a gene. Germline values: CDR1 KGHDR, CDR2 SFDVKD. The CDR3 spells CATSDPGTSGSTDTQYF. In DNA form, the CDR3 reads TGTGCCACCAGTGACCCCGGGACTAGCGGGAGCACAGATACGCAGTATTTT.

As DNA, the CDR3 is TGCGCCAGCAGCCAAGATACCCGGACAGGAGATTCACCCCTCCACTTT. It yields the protein CASSQDTRTGDSPLHF. The chain employs TRBV4-1 and TRBJ1-6, with 7 bases lining up with TRBD1. V was pared by 0 bases and J by 8 bases, with 7 bases of the junction left unmatched. Germline V lookup: CDR1 MGHRA, CDR2 YSYEKL. The CDR3 length is 16 residues.

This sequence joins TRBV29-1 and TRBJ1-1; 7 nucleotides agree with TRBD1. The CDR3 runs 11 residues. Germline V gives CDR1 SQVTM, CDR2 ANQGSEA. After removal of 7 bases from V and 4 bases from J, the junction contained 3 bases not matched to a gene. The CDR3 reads CSARQGTEAFF. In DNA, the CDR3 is TGCAGCGCCAGACAGGGCACTGAAGCTTTCTTT.

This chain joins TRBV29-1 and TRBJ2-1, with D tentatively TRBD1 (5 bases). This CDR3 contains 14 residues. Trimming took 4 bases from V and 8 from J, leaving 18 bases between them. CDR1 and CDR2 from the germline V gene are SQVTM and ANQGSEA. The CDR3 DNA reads TGCAGCGTTGTTTCGGGTTCAGGGTGGGATGAGCAGTTCTTC. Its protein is CSVVSGSGWDEQFF.